This note documents a single T cell receptor (beta chain) sequence. Its matching antigen is unknown. This specimen belongs to a study of T cell responses to AZD1222 COVID-19 vaccine. The study's findings and limits: Repertoires were obtained solely post-peak T cell response.

Assay used: immunoSEQ multiplex PCR; TCRdb lists only in-frame clones, some missing. The sample has roughly 180,000 clones, 80% to 90% seen once. The CDR3 has 13 residues. Trimming stripped 3 bases from V and 7 bases from J, with 7 bases between. Germline CDR1 is LGHDT and CDR2 is YNNKEL (reference sequence). Sequencing was performed on peripheral blood, taken on day 0 of AZD1222 vaccination. The chain recombines TRBV3-1 (or the pseudogene TRBV3-2) with TRBJ1-6; tentative D call: TRBD1 (5 bases). The clonotype comes from an adult in good health. The CDR3: CASSQGTNSPLHF. As DNA, the CDR3 is TGTGCCAGCAGCCAGGGGACGAATTCACCCCTCCACTTT.